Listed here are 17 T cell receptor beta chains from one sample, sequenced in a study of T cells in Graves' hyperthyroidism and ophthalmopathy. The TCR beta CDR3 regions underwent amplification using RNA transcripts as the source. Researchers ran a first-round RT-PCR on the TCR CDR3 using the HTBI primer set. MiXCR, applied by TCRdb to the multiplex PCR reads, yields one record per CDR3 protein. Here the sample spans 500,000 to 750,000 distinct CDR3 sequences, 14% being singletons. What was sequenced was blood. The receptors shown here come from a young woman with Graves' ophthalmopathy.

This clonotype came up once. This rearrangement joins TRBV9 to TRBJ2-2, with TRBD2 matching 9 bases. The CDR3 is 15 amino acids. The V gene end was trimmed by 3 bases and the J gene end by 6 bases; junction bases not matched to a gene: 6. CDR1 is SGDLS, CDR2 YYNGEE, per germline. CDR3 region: CASSALAGVPGELFF. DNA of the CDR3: TGTGCCAGCAGCGCCTTAGCGGGAGTTCCCGGGGAGCTGTTTTTT. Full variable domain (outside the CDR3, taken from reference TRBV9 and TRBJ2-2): DSGVTQTPKHLITATGQRVTLRCSPRSGDLSVYWYQQSLDQGLQFLIQYYNGEERAKGNILERFSAQQFPDLHSELNLSSLELGDSALYFCASSALAGVPGELFFGEGSRLTVL.

CDR3 nucleotides: TGTGCCAGCGGCATGACAGGGGGTCAGGAGCAGTTCTTC. Protein product: CASGMTGGQEQFF. The chain couples TRBV5-5 to TRBJ2-1; 9 bases match TRBD1. Germline V gene data show CDR1 as SGHKS and CDR2 as YYEKEE (reference sequence). The length of the CDR3 is 13 residues. With V trimmed by 7 bases and J by 10 bases, 9 bases remained unmatched.

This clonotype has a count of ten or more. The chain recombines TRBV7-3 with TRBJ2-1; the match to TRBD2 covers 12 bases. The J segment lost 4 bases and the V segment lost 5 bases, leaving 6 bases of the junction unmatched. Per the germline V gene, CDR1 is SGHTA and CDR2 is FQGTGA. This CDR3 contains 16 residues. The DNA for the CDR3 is TGTGCCAGCAGCCCGGGGGGGACTAGCGGGTACAATGAGCAGTTCTTC. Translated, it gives CASSPGGTSGYNEQFF. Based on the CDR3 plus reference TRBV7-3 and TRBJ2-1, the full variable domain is GAGVSQTPSNKVTEKGKYVELRCDPISGHTALYWYRQSLGQGPEFLIYFQGTGAADDSGLPNDRFFAVRPEGSVSTLKIQRTERGDSAVYLCASSPGGTSGYNEQFFGPGTRLTVL.

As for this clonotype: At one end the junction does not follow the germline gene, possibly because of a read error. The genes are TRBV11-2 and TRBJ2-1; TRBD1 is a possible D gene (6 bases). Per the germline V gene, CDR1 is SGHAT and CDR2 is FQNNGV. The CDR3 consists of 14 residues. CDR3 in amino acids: CASSQDTLRTVPFF. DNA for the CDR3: TGCGCCAGCAGCCAAGATACGCTTCGGACAGTACCGTTCTTC.

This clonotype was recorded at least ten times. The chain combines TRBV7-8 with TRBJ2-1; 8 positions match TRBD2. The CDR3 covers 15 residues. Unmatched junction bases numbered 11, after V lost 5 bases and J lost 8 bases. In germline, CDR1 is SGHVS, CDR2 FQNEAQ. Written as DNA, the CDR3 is TGTGCCAGCAGCCCCCCTAGCGGGCGGTGGGATGAGCAGTTCTTC. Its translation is CASSPPSGRWDEQFF.

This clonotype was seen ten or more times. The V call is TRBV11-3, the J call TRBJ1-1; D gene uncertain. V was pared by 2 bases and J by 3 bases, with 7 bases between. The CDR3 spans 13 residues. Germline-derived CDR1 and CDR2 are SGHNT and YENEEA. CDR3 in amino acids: CASSLYGYTEAFF. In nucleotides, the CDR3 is TGTGCCAGCAGCTTATACGGGTACACTGAAGCTTTCTTT.

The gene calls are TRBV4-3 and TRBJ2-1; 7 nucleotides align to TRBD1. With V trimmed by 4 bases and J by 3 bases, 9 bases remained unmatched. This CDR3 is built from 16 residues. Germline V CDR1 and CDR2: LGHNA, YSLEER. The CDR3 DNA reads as TGCGCCAGCAGCCCCTCTGGTGGGACAGACTACAATGAGCAGTTCTTC. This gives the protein CASSPSGGTDYNEQFF.

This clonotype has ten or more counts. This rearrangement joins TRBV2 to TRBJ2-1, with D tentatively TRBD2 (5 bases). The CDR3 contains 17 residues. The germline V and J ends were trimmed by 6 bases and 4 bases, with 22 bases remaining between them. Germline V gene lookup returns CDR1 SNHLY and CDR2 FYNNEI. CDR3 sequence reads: CASSLRGYTAFYNEQFF. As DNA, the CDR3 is TGTGCCAGCAGCCTCCGGGGTTACACAGCGTTTTACAATGAGCAGTTCTTC. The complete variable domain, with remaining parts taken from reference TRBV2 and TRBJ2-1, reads EPEVTQTPSHQVTQMGQEVILRCVPISNHLYFYWYRQILGQKVEFLVSFYNNEISEKSEIFDDQFSVERPDGSNFTLKIRSTKLEDSAMYFCASSLRGYTAFYNEQFFGPGTRLTVL.

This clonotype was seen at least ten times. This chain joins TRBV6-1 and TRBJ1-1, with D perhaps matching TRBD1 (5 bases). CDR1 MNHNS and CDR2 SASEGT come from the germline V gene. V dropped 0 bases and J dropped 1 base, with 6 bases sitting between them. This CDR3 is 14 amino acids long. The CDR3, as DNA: TGTGCCAGCAGTGAAGCTAGGGGGAACACTGAAGCTTTCTTT. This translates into CASSEARGNTEAFF.

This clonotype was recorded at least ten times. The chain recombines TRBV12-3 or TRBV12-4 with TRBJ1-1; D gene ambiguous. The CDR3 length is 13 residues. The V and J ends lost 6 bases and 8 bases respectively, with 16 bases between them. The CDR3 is CASSPPWPTEAFF. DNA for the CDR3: TGTGCCAGCAGCCCCCCGTGGCCAACCGAAGCTTTCTTT.

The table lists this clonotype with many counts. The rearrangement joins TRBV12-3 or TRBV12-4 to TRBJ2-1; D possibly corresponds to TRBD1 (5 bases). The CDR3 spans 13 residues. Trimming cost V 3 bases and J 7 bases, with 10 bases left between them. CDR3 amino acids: CASSFSRVNEQFF. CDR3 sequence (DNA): TGTGCCAGCAGTTTTTCCAGGGTGAATGAGCAGTTCTTC.

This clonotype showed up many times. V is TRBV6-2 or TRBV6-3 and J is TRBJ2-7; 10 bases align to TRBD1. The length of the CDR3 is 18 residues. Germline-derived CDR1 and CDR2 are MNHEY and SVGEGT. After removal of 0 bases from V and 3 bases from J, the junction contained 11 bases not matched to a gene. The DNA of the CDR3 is TGTGCCAGCAGTTACTCGGATGTTTCTGGGACAGGGGTCTACGAGCAGTACTTC. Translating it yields CASSYSDVSGTGVYEQYF.

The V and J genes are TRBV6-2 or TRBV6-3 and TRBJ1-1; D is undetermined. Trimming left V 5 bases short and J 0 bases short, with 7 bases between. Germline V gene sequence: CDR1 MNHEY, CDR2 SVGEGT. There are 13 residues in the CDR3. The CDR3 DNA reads TGTGCCAGCAGTAAAGTTATGAACACTGAAGCTTTCTTT. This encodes CASSKVMNTEAFF.

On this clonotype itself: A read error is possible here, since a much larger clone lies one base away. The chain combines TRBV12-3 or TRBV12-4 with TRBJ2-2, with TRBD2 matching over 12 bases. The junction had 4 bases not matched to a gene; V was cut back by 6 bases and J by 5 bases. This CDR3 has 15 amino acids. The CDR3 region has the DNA TGTGCCAGCAGGCCGACTAGCGGGAGAACCGGGGAGCTGTTTTTT. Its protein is CASRPTSGRTGELFF.

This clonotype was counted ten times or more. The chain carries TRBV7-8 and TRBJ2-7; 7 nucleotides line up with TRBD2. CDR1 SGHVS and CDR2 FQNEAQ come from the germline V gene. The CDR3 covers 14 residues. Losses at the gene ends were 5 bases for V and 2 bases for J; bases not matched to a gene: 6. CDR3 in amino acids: CASSQRGKAYEQYF. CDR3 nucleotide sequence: TGTGCCAGCAGCCAGCGGGGTAAGGCCTACGAGCAGTACTTC.

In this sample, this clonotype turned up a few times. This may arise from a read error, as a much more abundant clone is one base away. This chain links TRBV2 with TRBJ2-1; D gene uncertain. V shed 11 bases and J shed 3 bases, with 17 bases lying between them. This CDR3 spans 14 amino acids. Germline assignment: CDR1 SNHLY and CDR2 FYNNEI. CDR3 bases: TGTGCCGGCAAGGTCGGCCCAGACTACAATGAGCAGTTCTTC. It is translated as CAGKVGPDYNEQFF.

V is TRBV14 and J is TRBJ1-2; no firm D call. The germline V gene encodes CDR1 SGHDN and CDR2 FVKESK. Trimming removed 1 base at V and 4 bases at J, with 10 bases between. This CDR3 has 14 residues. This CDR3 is CASSQGNNVYGYTF. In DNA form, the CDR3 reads TGTGCCAGCAGCCAAGGGAACAACGTCTATGGCTACACCTTC.